This T cell receptor (beta chain) was documented in a study of liver allograft versus peripheral blood T cells. About the study: What was compared were the T cell receptor repertoires in transplanted livers and those in the peripheral blood of recipients.

Study results and caveats: Repertoires of T cell receptors that resided inside liver allografts reportedly differed from those in peripheral blood.

This clonotype was seen a few times. Its cognate antigen is unknown. TCRdb used MiXCR to reprocess the reads, holding one entry per CDR3 protein. The sample holds about 13,000 distinct CDR3 sequences, under 20% seen once. Trimming removed 5 bases at V and 7 bases at J, with 7 bases between. CDR3 length: 11 amino acids. In germline, CDR1 is MGHDK, CDR2 SYGVNS. The chain uses TRBV25-1 and TRBJ2-3; no clear D gene. The receptor comes from a human patient who had a liver transplant. The graft donor may have contributed some T cells. CDR3 bases: TGTGCCAGCAGTTCATCCAATACGCAGTATTTT. This gives the protein CASSSSNTQYF.